The 30 T cell receptor beta chains below all came from one sample that was sequenced in a study of cytomegalovirus exposure and HLA in healthy donors. This PCR relied on a set of 60 Vbeta primers and 13 Jbeta primers. The assay was immunoSEQ multiplex PCR, and TCRdb's table has in-frame clones only and misses some. The sample lists about 170,000 clones; approximately 70% were seen once. Material for sequencing was PBMCs. Receptor source: a man aged 35-49 years in good health and CMV-seropositive.

The chain combines TRBV7-2 with TRBJ2-1; weak D call: TRBD2 (5 bases). CDR1 is SGHTA and CDR2 is FQGNSA in the germline V gene. V dropped 1 base and J dropped 3 bases, with 7 bases sitting between them. This CDR3 has 14 amino acids. Here the CDR3 reads CASSLETSYNEQFF. For the CDR3, the DNA is TGTGCCAGCAGCTTAGAAACTAGCTACAATGAGCAGTTCTTC.

This clone was found once. DNA of the CDR3: TGTGCCAGCAGCCCCGGGGAGGCCTCTGGAAACACCATATATTTT. This translates into CASSPGEASGNTIYF. The gene calls are TRBV9 and TRBJ1-3; D is unresolved. The germline V gene encodes CDR1 SGDLS and CDR2 YYNGEE. This CDR3 is 15 amino acids long. Deletions cut 4 bases from V and 0 bases from J, with 11 bases between.

V usage is TRBV5-1 and J usage is TRBJ2-2; TRBD2 agrees at 12 bases. Trimming took 6 bases from V and 4 from J; bases not matched to a gene: 4. CDR1 and CDR2 from the germline V gene are SGHRS and YFSETQ. CDR3 length: 15 amino acids. The CDR3 loop reads CASTQTSGGTGELFF. CDR3 nucleotides: TGCGCCAGCACCCAGACTAGCGGGGGCACCGGGGAGCTGTTTTTT. Full variable domain (remainder filled in from reference TRBV5-1 and TRBJ2-2): KAGVTQTPRYLIKTRGQQVTLSCSPISGHRSVSWYQQTPGQGLQFLFEYFSETQRNKGNFPGRFSGRQFSNSRSEMNVSTLELGDSALYLCASTQTSGGTGELFFGEGSRLTVL.

V gene TRBV19 combines with J gene TRBJ2-4; 7 nucleotides line up with TRBD1. The germline gives CDR1 LNHDA, CDR2 SQIVND (reference sequence). The CDR3 length is 16 residues. V trimming: 0 bases; J trimming: 5 bases; junction bases outside the gene matches: 7. CDR3 region: CASSIDQGTDQNIQYF. The CDR3 DNA reads as TGTGCCAGTAGTATAGATCAGGGGACAGACCAAAACATTCAGTACTTC.

The chain is built from TRBV6-5 and TRBJ1-4; maybe TRBD1 (5 bases). V was trimmed by 11 bases and J by 7 bases, leaving 17 bases between them. There are 13 residues in the CDR3. Germline-derived CDR1 and CDR2 are MNHEY and SVGAGI. The CDR3 protein is CACSGRSGEKLFF. CDR3 DNA: TGTGCCTGCTCAGGGAGGTCGGGTGAAAAACTGTTTTTT.

This clone was detected a few times. This chain joins TRBV19 and TRBJ1-6, with 8 bases that match TRBD1. Trimming cost V 2 bases and J 7 bases; bases outside gene matches: 4. The CDR3 contains 15 residues. Germline loops: CDR1 LNHDA, CDR2 SQIVND (reference sequence). CDR3 sequence reads: CASSIQGAENSPLHF. CDR3 in DNA: TGTGCCAGTAGTATACAGGGGGCGGAAAATTCACCCCTCCACTTT.

The V gene is TRBV5-4, the J gene TRBJ1-2; 9 positions agree with TRBD1. V shed 6 bases and J 4 bases; nucleotides not matched to a gene: 7. Germline V gene data show CDR1 as SGHNT and CDR2 as YYREEE (reference sequence). The CDR3 totals 14 residues. The CDR3 sequence: CASNSNRGLYGYTF. The CDR3 DNA reads as TGTGCCAGCAATTCGAACAGGGGGCTCTATGGCTACACCTTC.

The rearrangement uses TRBV5-1 and TRBJ2-7, with 7 nucleotides matching TRBD1. V shed 3 bases and J 0 bases; nucleotides not matched to a gene: 6. This CDR3 comprises 15 residues. Germline V lookup: CDR1 SGHRS, CDR2 YFSETQ. The chain's CDR3 is CASSSQGDTSYEQYF. In DNA, the CDR3 is TGCGCCAGCAGCTCCCAGGGGGACACCTCCTACGAGCAGTACTTC. Supplemented by reference TRBV5-1 and TRBJ2-7, the full variable domain reads KAGVTQTPRYLIKTRGQQVTLSCSPISGHRSVSWYQQTPGQGLQFLFEYFSETQRNKGNFPGRFSGRQFSNSRSEMNVSTLELGDSALYLCASSSQGDTSYEQYFGPGTRLTVT.

V and J are TRBV19 and TRBJ2-3; 9 positions agree with TRBD2. CDR3 length: 19 residues. The trim removed 3 bases at V and 0 bases at J, leaving 13 bases unmatched. Germline CDR1 LNHDA, CDR2 SQIVND (reference sequence). CDR3 in DNA: TGTGCCAGTAGTATGCCCAGCGGGGGGACCGGAAGAAGCACAGATACGCAGTATTTT. Protein: CASSMPSGGTGRSTDTQYF.

The V call is TRBV7-9, the J call TRBJ2-1; a weak D match, TRBD2 (7 bases). The germline V gene encodes CDR1 SEHNR and CDR2 FQNEAQ (reference sequence). Trimming removed 5 bases from V and 8 bases from J, with 19 bases in between. There are 15 residues in the CDR3. Here the CDR3 reads CASSRTTGGLYEQFF. CDR3 coding DNA: TGTGCCAGCAGCCGCACTACCGGGGGGCTCTATGAGCAGTTCTTC.

This clone turned up a few times. The CDR3 sequence: CASSLLGLPYEQYF. The CDR3 DNA reads TGTGCCAGCAGTTTATTGGGCCTCCCCTACGAGCAGTACTTC. The chain couples TRBV27 to TRBJ2-7; D is undetermined. Looked up from germline, CDR1 is MNHEY and CDR2 is SMNVEV (reference sequence). The CDR3 extends over 14 amino acids. The V end lost 1 base, the J end lost 2 bases, and 9 bases lay between the germline ends.

This rearrangement joins TRBV6-5 to TRBJ2-5; weak D call: TRBD1 (6 bases). This CDR3 is 14 amino acids long. V dropped 2 bases and J dropped 2 bases, with 9 bases sitting between them. Germline V gives CDR1 MNHEY, CDR2 SVGAGI. CDR3 sequence (DNA): TGTGCCAGCAGTTACACAGGGAGTCAAGAGACCCAGTACTTC. It encodes CASSYTGSQETQYF.

J is TRBJ1-2 and V is TRBV7-2; 8 positions match TRBD1. V lost 6 bases to trimming and J lost 5 bases; unmatched junction nucleotides: 5. The CDR3 extends over 13 amino acids. Germline assignment: CDR1 SGHTA and CDR2 FQGNSA. Written as DNA, the CDR3 is TGTGCCAGCAGTCGGACAGGGAGGTATGGCTACACCTTC. Amino acid sequence: CASSRTGRYGYTF.

The V call is TRBV11-3, the J call TRBJ2-2, with TRBD2 matching 7 bases. This CDR3 is built from 14 residues. V lost 0 bases, J lost 5 bases, and 0 bases stayed unmatched. Germline values: CDR1 SGHNT, CDR2 YENEEA. This chain's CDR3 is CASSLDGGTGELFF. CDR3 sequence (DNA): TGTGCCAGCAGCTTAGACGGGGGGACCGGGGAGCTGTTTTTT.

This chain links TRBV7-6 with TRBJ2-1; 10 bases fit TRBD2. J gave up 6 bases and V 4 bases, and 9 bases lay outside the gene matches. CDR3 length: 16 residues. Looked up from germline, CDR1 is SGHVS and CDR2 is FNYEAQ. CDR3 region: CASSSTSSGGRNEQFF. The CDR3 nucleotides read TGTGCCAGCAGCTCAACTAGTAGCGGGGGGCGCAATGAGCAGTTCTTC.

This clone appeared a single time. The sample holds other DNA sequences that translate to the same CDR3. The rearrangement joins TRBV5-6 to TRBJ1-5, with D possibly being TRBD1 (6 bases). The CDR3 is made up of 16 amino acids. V lost 0 bases, J lost 1 base, and 11 bases lay in between. Germline CDR1 is SGHDT and CDR2 is YYEEEE. CDR3 loop: CASSLGTGLSNQPQHF. For the CDR3, the DNA is TGTGCCAGCAGCTTGGGAACAGGGTTAAGCAATCAGCCCCAGCATTTT.

J is TRBJ2-6 and V is TRBV19, with D possibly TRBD1 on 6 matching bases. Germline CDR1 is LNHDA and CDR2 is SQIVND (reference sequence). This CDR3 spans 14 amino acids. Trimming pared 6 bases from V and 0 bases from J, leaving 6 bases between. The CDR3 nucleotides read TGTGCCAGTAGGGACAGCTCTGGGGCCAACGTCCTGACTTTC. This translates into CASRDSSGANVLTF.

This chain uses TRBV7-9 with TRBJ1-2; the D gene is possibly TRBD1 (6 bases). V gave up 7 bases and J gave up 4 bases, with 16 bases separating them. The CDR3 loop spans 14 amino acids. Germline V gene data show CDR1 as SEHNR and CDR2 as FQNEAQ (reference sequence). CDR3 amino acids: CASTMGTDSYGYTF. In DNA, the CDR3 is TGTGCCAGCACCATGGGAACGGACAGCTATGGCTACACCTTC.

The rearrangement uses TRBV6-1 and TRBJ1-5, with D possibly matching TRBD1 (5 bases). Trimming cost V 5 bases and J 6 bases, with 14 bases left between them. This CDR3 contains 14 residues. Germline lookup yields CDR1 MNHNS and CDR2 SASEGT. CDR3 sequence (DNA): TGTGCCAGCAGTAGGACACGCCTTGGTCAGCCCCAGCATTTT. Translating it yields CASSRTRLGQPQHF.

J is TRBJ1-1 and V is TRBV5-1; tentatively, D is TRBD1 (6 bases). CDR1 and CDR2 from the germline V gene are SGHRS and YFSETQ. Trimming took off 3 bases at V and 6 bases at J, with 12 bases between the two ends. This CDR3 region has 13 residues. Here the CDR3 reads CASSSEGGAEAFF. CDR3 bases: TGCGCCAGCAGCTCGGAAGGGGGTGCTGAAGCTTTCTTT. The variable domain in full, completed from reference TRBV5-1 and TRBJ1-1, reads KAGVTQTPRYLIKTRGQQVTLSCSPISGHRSVSWYQQTPGQGLQFLFEYFSETQRNKGNFPGRFSGRQFSNSRSEMNVSTLELGDSALYLCASSSEGGAEAFFGQGTRLTVV.

The genes are TRBV4-3 and TRBJ2-1, with TRBD1 as a possible D gene (5 bases). Looked up from germline, CDR1 is LGHNA and CDR2 is YSLEER. V lost 3 bases to trimming and J lost 0 bases, with 18 bases between them. The CDR3 extends over 18 amino acids. The CDR3 is CASSQSLSGLGSYNEQFF. In DNA form, the CDR3 reads TGCGCCAGCAGCCAGAGCCTATCAGGGCTGGGCTCCTACAATGAGCAGTTCTTC.

The chain carries TRBV7-2 and TRBJ2-3; D perhaps matches TRBD2 (6 bases). Per germline, CDR1 SGHTA and CDR2 FQGNSA. The CDR3 contains 14 residues. V lost 1 base and J lost 4, with 9 bases in between. CDR3 DNA sequence: TGTGCCAGCAGCTTAGGGCCGGGGGCAGATACGCAGTATTTT. Its translation: CASSLGPGADTQYF.

The chain carries TRBV2 and TRBJ2-4, with a tentative D call TRBD1 (5 bases). V was cut by 8 bases and J by 0 bases, with 11 bases left in between. Germline lookup yields CDR1 SNHLY and CDR2 FYNNEI. The CDR3 loop spans 14 amino acids. CDR3 sequence (DNA): TGTGCCAGCGCTGGGGCAGTAGCCAAAAACATTCAGTACTTC. This encodes CASAGAVAKNIQYF. Full variable domain (outside the CDR3, taken from reference TRBV2 and TRBJ2-4): EPEVTQTPSHQVTQMGQEVILRCVPISNHLYFYWYRQILGQKVEFLVSFYNNEISEKSEIFDDQFSVERPDGSNFTLKIRSTKLEDSAMYFCASAGAVAKNIQYFGAGTRLSVL.

The rearrangement links TRBV10-3 to TRBJ2-5; 7 bases match TRBD2. The better agreement between TRBJ2-7 and the DNA end casts doubt on the J call. The CDR3 extends over 14 amino acids. Germline CDR1 reads ENHRY; CDR2 reads SYGVKD. CDR3 sequence reads: CAISDFGGDYEQYF. The DNA for the CDR3 is TGTGCCATCAGTGATTTTGGGGGGGACTACGAGCAGTACTTC.

As to this clone: This sample includes further DNA sequences coding for the same CDR3. The genes are TRBV4-3 and TRBJ2-1; TRBD2 agrees at 14 bases. Germline V lookup: CDR1 LGHNA, CDR2 YSLEER. V lost 1 base and J lost 4; bases outside the gene matches: 0. The CDR3 is 16 amino acids. This CDR3 reads CASSQGLAGGYNEQFF. The CDR3 DNA reads TGCGCCAGCAGCCAAGGACTAGCGGGGGGGTACAATGAGCAGTTCTTC.

This chain joins TRBV19 and TRBJ2-2; TRBD1 might be the D (5 bases). The germline V gene has CDR1 LNHDA and CDR2 SQIVND (reference sequence). The CDR3 covers 15 residues. V was clipped by 5 bases and J by 6 bases, with 16 bases between them. The CDR3 coding sequence is TGTGCCAGTAGTGACAGCGCCCTAGGCGCCGGGGAGCTGTTTTTT. Protein: CASSDSALGAGELFF.

This chain links TRBV25-1 with TRBJ1-1; D unclear. V was clipped by 2 bases and J by 4 bases, with 11 bases between them. This CDR3 has 14 amino acids. CDR1 MGHDK and CDR2 SYGVNS come from the germline V gene. As DNA, the CDR3 is TGTGCCAGCAGTGAAGTGGGGAGGAGCACTGAAGCTTTCTTT. Its protein is CASSEVGRSTEAFF.

The J gene is TRBJ2-4, the V gene TRBV5-4, with 12 bases matching TRBD1. CDR1 SGHNT and CDR2 YYREEE come from the germline V gene (reference sequence). V dropped 1 base and J dropped 5; count of bases not matched to a gene: 4. CDR3 length equals 16 residues. DNA for the CDR3: TGTGCCAGCAGCTTGCGGGACAGGGGGCGTGAAAACATTCAGTACTTC. Translated, it gives CASSLRDRGRENIQYF.

This sequence joins TRBV5-1 and TRBJ2-2; 9 bases line up with TRBD1. The trim removed 5 bases at V and 3 bases at J, leaving 2 bases unmatched. This CDR3 contains 14 residues. The germline gives CDR1 SGHRS, CDR2 YFSETQ. In DNA form, the CDR3 reads TGCGCCAGCAGTCGGACAGGGGACACCGGGGAGCTGTTTTTT. Translated: CASSRTGDTGELFF.

The chain joins TRBV5-5 to TRBJ2-7; possibly TRBD1 for D (6 bases). CDR1 is SGHKS and CDR2 is YYEKEE in the germline V gene (reference sequence). With 4 bases removed from V and 2 bases from J, the gap between germline ends came to 22 bases. This CDR3 region has 17 residues. Here the CDR3 DNA reads TGTGCCAGCAGCATAGTTGTTGGACAGCCTTATGCCTACGAGCAGTACTTC. It yields the protein CASSIVVGQPYAYEQYF.